These 29 T cell receptor beta chains were sequenced from one sample in a study of vaccination and CD4 T cells after COVID-19. These receptors have no known antigen. Once obtained from cultured CD4+ T cells, the DNA was sequenced using the Oncomine TCR Beta short-read assay. Each CDR3 protein gets one entry after TCRdb re-called the PCR reads with MiXCR. The data contain fewer than 15,000 distinct CDR3 sequences, less than 45% of them singletons. Sample treatment: approximately 10-day PBMC culture with coronavirus spike peptide pools or control peptides (ViraFEST assay). The sample consisted of CD4+ T cells from blood, cultured in vitro, taken after SARS-CoV-2 vaccination. Receptor source: a human donor who had recovered from COVID-19.

The V call is TRBV2, the J call TRBJ2-7, with D perhaps matching TRBD2 (6 bases). Between the trimmed V and J ends, which lost 7 bases and 4 bases, there was a span of 17 bases. The length of the CDR3 is 14 residues. Germline V gene lookup returns CDR1 SNHLY and CDR2 FYNNEI. In DNA, the CDR3 is TGTGCCAGCAACCCCCCTGGAGGGTTATACGAGCAGTACTTC. It specifies CASNPPGGLYEQYF.

Notes on this clonotype: The junction departs from germline at one end; a sequencing error may be responsible. The chain carries TRBV20-1 and TRBJ2-7; 11 bases agree with TRBD2. This CDR3 has 16 residues. Germline-derived CDR1 and CDR2 are DFQATT and SNEGSKA (reference sequence). CDR3 loop: CGARDRRLAGPYEQYF. DNA for the CDR3: TGCGGTGCTAGAGATAGGAGACTAGCGGGACCCTACGAGCAGTACTTC.

This clonotype appeared a few times. J is TRBJ2-3 and V is TRBV10-3; D is perhaps TRBD1 or TRBD2 (5 bases each). The CDR3 consists of 12 residues. The germline gives CDR1 ENHRY, CDR2 SYGVKD. V was shortened by 8 bases and J by 2 bases, with 8 bases between the two germline ends. CDR3: CAIRDLTDTQYF. DNA of the CDR3: TGTGCCATCCGGGACCTCACAGATACGCAGTATTTT.

V gene TRBV7-9 combines with J gene TRBJ2-1; 8 bases fit TRBD2. This CDR3 is built from 15 residues. Unmatched junction bases numbered 3, after V lost 5 bases and J lost 0 bases. The germline gives CDR1 SEHNR, CDR2 FQNEAQ (reference sequence). CDR3 region: CASSVSGTSYNEQFF. The CDR3 DNA follows: TGTGCCAGCAGCGTTAGCGGGACCTCCTACAATGAGCAGTTCTTC.

This clonotype showed up just a few times. The J gene is TRBJ2-2, the V gene TRBV12-3 or TRBV12-4; 8 bases fit TRBD1. J was trimmed by 0 bases and V by 5 bases; bases with no gene match: 2. CDR3 length: 15 amino acids. CDR3 nucleotide sequence: TGTGCCAGCAGTCCGGGACAGGCGAACACCGGGGAGCTGTTTTTT. Its translation: CASSPGQANTGELFF.

A few counts support this clonotype. The chain has TRBV20-1 and TRBJ1-5, with TRBD1 as a possible D gene (6 bases). V dropped 6 bases and J dropped 2 bases, with 23 bases sitting between them. In germline, CDR1 is DFQATT, CDR2 SNEGSKA (reference sequence). This CDR3 has 17 residues. The CDR3 nucleotides read TGCAGTGCGACCGAGCCTCAGGGGATTCGAGGCAATCAGCCCCAGCATTTT. Translation gives CSATEPQGIRGNQPQHF.

This chain uses TRBV28 with TRBJ2-3; TRBD1 might be the D (5 bases). Germline V gene data show CDR1 as MDHEN and CDR2 as SYDVKM. The CDR3 contains 13 residues. V lost 3 bases and J 5 bases, leaving 9 bases between the germline ends. CDR3 protein: CASSLAGIDTQYF. Here the CDR3 DNA reads TGTGCCAGCAGTTTGGCAGGGATAGATACGCAGTATTTT.

This chain connects TRBV5-5 to TRBJ1-1; D is unresolved. V lost 4 bases and J lost 6, with 16 bases in between. Germline V gene sequence: CDR1 SGHKS, CDR2 YYEKEE (reference sequence). The CDR3 covers 14 residues. In nucleotides, the CDR3 is TGTGCCAGCAGCCGAGTGAACATTGTCCCTGAAGCTTTCTTT. Translation gives CASSRVNIVPEAFF.

The table lists this clonotype with a few counts. The gene calls are TRBV10-2 and TRBJ2-3; D is unclear. This CDR3 comprises 14 residues. The V gene's germline CDR1 is WSHSY and CDR2 SAAADI. V lost 7 bases and J lost 1, with 12 bases in between. CDR3 sequence reads: CASIHNPGTDTQYF. For the CDR3, the DNA is TGCGCCAGCATCCACAATCCCGGCACAGATACGCAGTATTTT.

The sample holds a few counts of this clonotype. The J gene is TRBJ2-3, the V gene TRBV20-1; unclear D gene. The ends were cut back, 5 bases at V and 0 bases at J, with 12 bases in the middle. The germline V gene has CDR1 DFQATT and CDR2 SNEGSKA (reference sequence). The CDR3 consists of 14 residues. This CDR3 reads CSARNWASTDTQYF. The DNA of the CDR3 is TGCAGTGCTCGAAACTGGGCTAGCACAGATACGCAGTATTTT.

This clonotype was seen a few times. The CDR3 sequence: CASSSPRGTGTRVSYEQYF. As DNA, the CDR3 is TGTGCCAGCAGCTCCCCACGGGGGACCGGGACTAGGGTCTCCTACGAGCAGTACTTC. This chain links TRBV6-2 or TRBV6-3 with TRBJ2-7; 8 nucleotides align to TRBD2. CDR3 length: 19 amino acids. V trimming: 6 bases; J trimming: 0 bases; junction bases outside the gene matches: 19. The germline V gene has CDR1 MNHEY and CDR2 SVGEGT.

This clonotype was detected only once. This chain uses TRBV6-2 or TRBV6-3 with TRBJ2-3; 9 bases are a match to TRBD2. Germline trimming cut 8 bases from V and 3 bases from J; bases unmatched to any gene: 3. CDR1 MNHEY and CDR2 SVGEGT come from the germline V gene. CDR3 size: 13 residues. The DNA for the CDR3 is TGTGCCAGCTATCTAGCGGGAACAGATACGCAGTATTTT. Residues: CASYLAGTDTQYF.

This clonotype showed up just a few times. The chain carries TRBV7-3 and TRBJ2-2; D is unresolved. Between the trimmed V and J ends, which lost 1 base and 1 base, there was a span of 10 bases. The CDR3 sequence is 16 residues long. Germline lookup yields CDR1 SGHTA and CDR2 FQGTGA. The CDR3 here is CASSLSPSRNTGELFF. The CDR3 DNA reads TGTGCCAGCAGCTTAAGCCCGTCGCGGAACACCGGGGAGCTGTTTTTT.

In DNA, the CDR3 is TGTGCCAGCAGTGTTGGCAGGGAAGAGACCCAGTACTTC. Protein sequence: CASSVGREETQYF. This chain joins TRBV2 and TRBJ2-5, with D possibly matching TRBD1 (5 bases). Germline V CDR1 and CDR2: SNHLY, FYNNEI. Trimming took off 4 bases at V and 3 bases at J, with 9 bases between the two ends. The length of the CDR3 is 13 residues.

In regard to this clonotype: This may arise from a read error, as a much more abundant clone is one base away. The CDR3 carries no conserved terminal phenylalanine or tryptophan, so it likely arises from a read error. This sequence joins TRBV6-4 and TRBJ2-2, with 7 bases aligning to TRBD1. The CDR3 has 13 residues. J gave up 8 bases and V 0 bases, and 0 bases lay outside the gene matches. Germline values: CDR1 MRHNA, CDR2 SNTAGT. The CDR3 protein is CASSDSDRGELFL. Here the CDR3 DNA reads TGTGCCAGCAGTGACTCGGACAGGGGGGAGCTGTTTCTT.

The chain uses TRBV19 and TRBJ2-1; 11 positions match TRBD1. This CDR3 comprises 15 residues. Per the germline V gene, CDR1 is LNHDA and CDR2 is SQIVND (reference sequence). J was trimmed by 9 bases and V by 2 bases; bases with no gene match: 6. DNA of the CDR3: TGTGCCAGTAGTATAAGGCGGGGGACAGGGGGTGAGCAGTTCTTC. Encoded protein: CASSIRRGTGGEQFF.

This chain uses TRBV12-3 or TRBV12-4 with TRBJ1-2, with D unclear. V was shortened by 4 bases and J by 4 bases, with 4 bases between the two germline ends. This CDR3 is built from 11 residues. DNA of the CDR3: TGTGCCAGCAGTTCGGGCTATGGCTACACCTTC. Amino acids: CASSSGYGYTF.

This clonotype appeared a few times. The chain combines TRBV7-2 with TRBJ2-2, with D possibly being TRBD1 (5 bases). Germline values: CDR1 SGHTA, CDR2 FQGNSA. V lost 6 bases to trimming and J lost 2 bases, with 10 bases between them. The CDR3 is made up of 14 amino acids. The CDR3 DNA reads as TGTGCCAGCAGAAGACAGCCAAACACCGGGGAGCTGTTTTTT. It yields the protein CASRRQPNTGELFF.

This clonotype was observed a handful of times. The J gene is TRBJ1-4, the V gene TRBV7-3; possibly TRBD1 for D (6 bases). Germline V gives CDR1 SGHTA, CDR2 FQGTGA. The V gene lost 1 base and the J gene lost 5 bases, with 11 bases spanning the gap. This CDR3 is built from 15 residues. CDR3 amino acids: CASSLIGGRNEKLFF. The CDR3 region has the DNA TGTGCCAGCAGCTTAATAGGGGGGCGGAATGAAAAACTGTTTTTT. Using reference TRBV7-3 and TRBJ1-4 for the parts outside the CDR3, the full variable domain is GAGVSQTPSNKVTEKGKYVELRCDPISGHTALYWYRQSLGQGPEFLIYFQGTGAADDSGLPNDRFFAVRPEGSVSTLKIQRTERGDSAVYLCASSLIGGRNEKLFFGSGTQLSVL.

The chain is built from TRBV27 and TRBJ2-1; 8 bases fit TRBD2. J was trimmed by 9 bases and V by 6 bases; bases with no gene match: 13. The CDR3 has 15 residues. CDR1 MNHEY and CDR2 SMNVEV come from the germline V gene (reference sequence). The DNA for the CDR3 is TGTGCCAGCAGGATAGGGGGACTAGGGATGGGTGAGCAGTTCTTC. It encodes CASRIGGLGMGEQFF.

This clonotype was observed a few times. The chain uses TRBV27 and TRBJ2-4, with TRBD2 as a possible D gene (6 bases). There are 13 residues in the CDR3. Trimming pared 2 bases from V and 7 bases from J, leaving 9 bases between. The germline V gene encodes CDR1 MNHEY and CDR2 SMNVEV (reference sequence). The CDR3 DNA sequence: TGTGCCAGCAGTTTACTCGGGACTAACATTCAGTACTTC. It yields the protein CASSLLGTNIQYF.

This clonotype was counted between two and nine times. The gene calls are TRBV5-1 and TRBJ2-2; D might be TRBD1 (6 bases). The CDR3 is made up of 15 amino acids. V was clipped by 3 bases and J by 7 bases, with 16 bases between them. CDR1 is SGHRS and CDR2 is YFSETQ in the germline V gene. The CDR3 bases are TGCGCCAGCAGCTCTGCTAATGTAGGGGGCGGGGAGCTGTTTTTT. Encoded protein: CASSSANVGGGELFF.

This sequence joins TRBV12-3 or TRBV12-4 and TRBJ2-3; D is ambiguous. Trimming took 3 bases from V and 0 from J, leaving 10 bases between them. The CDR3 runs to 15 residues. This chain's CDR3 is CASSFQAASTDTQYF. The CDR3, as DNA: TGTGCCAGCAGTTTCCAGGCGGCAAGCACAGATACGCAGTATTTT.

The chain has TRBV11-2 and TRBJ2-2, with TRBD2 as a possible D gene (5 bases). The V and J ends lost 0 bases and 5 bases respectively, with 13 bases between them. This CDR3 is built from 16 residues. Germline V CDR1 and CDR2: SGHAT, FQNNGV. The DNA of the CDR3 is TGTGCCAGCAGCTTAGATGACTACTTAGTAACCGGGGAGCTGTTTTTT. Protein: CASSLDDYLVTGELFF.

In its sample, this clonotype was seen once. V usage is TRBV6-1 and J usage is TRBJ2-2; either TRBD1 or TRBD2 may fit D (7 bases each). From germline, CDR1 is MNHNS and CDR2 SASEGT. The CDR3 covers 15 residues. Trimming pared 11 bases from V and 4 bases from J, leaving 20 bases between. The CDR3 nucleotides are TGTGCCCCGGGCCCAGGGGGGGTGTGCACCGGGGAGCTGTTTTTT. Translating gives CAPGPGGVCTGELFF.

The chain recombines TRBV12-3 or TRBV12-4 with TRBJ2-7; 11 nucleotides line up with TRBD2. This CDR3 comprises 14 residues. The J segment lost 9 bases and the V segment lost 2 bases, leaving 6 bases of the junction unmatched. CDR3 coding DNA: TGTGCCAGCAGTTTAATAGCGGGAGGGAGTGGGCAGTACTTC. As protein: CASSLIAGGSGQYF.

V gene TRBV18 combines with J gene TRBJ2-4, with D possibly being TRBD1 (7 bases). In germline, CDR1 is KGHSH, CDR2 LQKENI. This CDR3 region has 15 residues. V was trimmed by 4 bases and J by 7 bases, leaving 17 bases between them. The CDR3 sequence is CASSRTGAGTNIQYF. The CDR3 nucleotides are TGTGCCAGCTCACGAACAGGGGCGGGGACGAACATTCAGTACTTC.

Only a few counts were recorded for this clonotype. This chain connects TRBV28 to TRBJ2-4; no clear D gene. Trimming took off 7 bases at V and 8 bases at J, with 12 bases between the two ends. CDR3 length: 12 residues. Looked up from germline, CDR1 is MDHEN and CDR2 is SYDVKM. The CDR3 DNA reads as TGTGCCAGCACTATGGGTTGGGACATTCAGTACTTC. It translates to CASTMGWDIQYF.

This clonotype was counted between two and nine times. The rearrangement links TRBV20-1 to TRBJ1-1, with 9 positions matching TRBD1. CDR1 is DFQATT, CDR2 SNEGSKA, per germline (reference sequence). The CDR3 is 16 amino acids. The V segment lost 2 bases and the J segment 3 bases; nucleotides outside the gene matches: 10. The CDR3 sequence is CSARTDRGFLDTEAFF. DNA of the CDR3: TGCAGTGCTAGAACGGACAGGGGCTTCCTCGACACTGAAGCTTTCTTT.